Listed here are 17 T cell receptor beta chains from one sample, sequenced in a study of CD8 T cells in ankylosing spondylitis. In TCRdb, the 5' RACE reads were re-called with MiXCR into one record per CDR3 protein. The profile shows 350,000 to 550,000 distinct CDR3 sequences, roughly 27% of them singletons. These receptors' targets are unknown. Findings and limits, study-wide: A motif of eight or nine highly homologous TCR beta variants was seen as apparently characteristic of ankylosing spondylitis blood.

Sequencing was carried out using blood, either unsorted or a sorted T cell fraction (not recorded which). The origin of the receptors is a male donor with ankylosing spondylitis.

Here the CDR3 DNA reads TGTGCCAGCAGCCCCGGTTACAGGGGGCTCGGCACTGAAGCTTTCTTT. Translation gives CASSPGYRGLGTEAFF. The V and J genes are TRBV5-5 and TRBJ1-1; TRBD1 matches 9 bases. CDR1 is SGHKS and CDR2 is YYEKEE in the germline V gene (reference sequence). Germline trimming cut 4 bases from V and 4 bases from J; bases unmatched to any gene: 11. This CDR3 comprises 16 residues.

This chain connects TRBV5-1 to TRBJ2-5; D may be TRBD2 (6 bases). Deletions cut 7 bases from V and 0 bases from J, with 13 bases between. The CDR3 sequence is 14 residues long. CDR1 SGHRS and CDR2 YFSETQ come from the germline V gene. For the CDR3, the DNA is TGCGCCAGCCTCGGAGGAGGGTACCAAGAGACCCAGTACTTC. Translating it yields CASLGGGYQETQYF.

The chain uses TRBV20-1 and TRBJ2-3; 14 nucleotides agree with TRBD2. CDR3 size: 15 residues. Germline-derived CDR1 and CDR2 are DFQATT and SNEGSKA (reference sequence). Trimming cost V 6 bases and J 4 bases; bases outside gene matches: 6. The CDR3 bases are TGCAGTGCAGGACTAGCGGGAGGTAGCGCAGATACGCAGTATTTT. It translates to CSAGLAGGSADTQYF.

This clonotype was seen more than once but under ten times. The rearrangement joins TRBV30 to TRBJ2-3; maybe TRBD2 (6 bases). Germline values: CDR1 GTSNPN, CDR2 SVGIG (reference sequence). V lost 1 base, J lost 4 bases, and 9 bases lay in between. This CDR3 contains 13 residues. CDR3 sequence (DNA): TGTGCCTGGAGTGGGAGGGGTGCAGATACGCAGTATTTT. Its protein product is CAWSGRGADTQYF.

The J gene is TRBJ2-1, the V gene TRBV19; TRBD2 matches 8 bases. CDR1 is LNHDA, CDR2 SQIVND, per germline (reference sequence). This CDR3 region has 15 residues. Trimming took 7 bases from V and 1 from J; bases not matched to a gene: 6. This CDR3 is CASKTSATSYNEQFF. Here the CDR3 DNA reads TGTGCCAGTAAGACTAGCGCGACTTCCTACAATGAGCAGTTCTTC.

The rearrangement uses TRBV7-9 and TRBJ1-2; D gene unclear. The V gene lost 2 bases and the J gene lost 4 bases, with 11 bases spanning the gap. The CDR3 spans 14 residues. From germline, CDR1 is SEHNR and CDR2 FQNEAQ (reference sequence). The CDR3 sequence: CASSLKEGAYGYTF. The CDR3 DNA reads TGTGCCAGCAGCTTAAAGGAGGGTGCCTATGGCTACACCTTC.

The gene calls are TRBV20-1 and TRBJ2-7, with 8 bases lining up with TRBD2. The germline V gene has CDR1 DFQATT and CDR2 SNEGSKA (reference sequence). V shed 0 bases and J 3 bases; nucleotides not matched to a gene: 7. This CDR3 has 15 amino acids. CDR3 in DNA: TGCAGTGCTAGAGACCCGACTAGCGCGTACTACGAGCAGTACTTC. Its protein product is CSARDPTSAYYEQYF.

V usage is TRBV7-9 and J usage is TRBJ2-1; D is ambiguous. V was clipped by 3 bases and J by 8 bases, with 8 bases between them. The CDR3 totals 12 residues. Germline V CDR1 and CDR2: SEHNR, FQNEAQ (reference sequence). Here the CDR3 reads CASSFTDDEQFF. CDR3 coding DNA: TGTGCCAGCAGCTTCACCGACGATGAGCAGTTCTTC.

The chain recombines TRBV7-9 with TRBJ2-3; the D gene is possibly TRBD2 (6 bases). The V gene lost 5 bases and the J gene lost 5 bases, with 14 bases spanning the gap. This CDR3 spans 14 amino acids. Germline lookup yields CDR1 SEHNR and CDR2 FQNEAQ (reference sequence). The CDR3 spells CASSHGTRLDTQYF. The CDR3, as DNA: TGTGCCAGCAGCCACGGGACTCGTCTAGATACGCAGTATTTT.

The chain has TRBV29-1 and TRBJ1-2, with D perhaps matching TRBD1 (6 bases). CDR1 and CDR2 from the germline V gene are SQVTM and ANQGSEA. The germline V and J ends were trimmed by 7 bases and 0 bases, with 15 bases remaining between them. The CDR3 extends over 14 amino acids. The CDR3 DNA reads TGCAGCGCGGGGGGGGCGGCGACTAACTATGGCTACACCTTC. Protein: CSAGGAATNYGYTF.

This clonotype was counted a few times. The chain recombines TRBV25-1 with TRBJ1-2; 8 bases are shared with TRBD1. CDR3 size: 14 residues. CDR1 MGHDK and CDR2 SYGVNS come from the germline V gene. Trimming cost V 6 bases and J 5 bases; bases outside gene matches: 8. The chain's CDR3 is CASRETGAFYGYTF. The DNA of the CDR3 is TGTGCCAGCAGAGAGACAGGGGCATTTTATGGCTACACCTTC.

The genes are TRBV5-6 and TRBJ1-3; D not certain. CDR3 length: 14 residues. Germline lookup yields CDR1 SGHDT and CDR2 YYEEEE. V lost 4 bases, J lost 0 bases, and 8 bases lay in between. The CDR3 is CASSPNFSGNTIYF. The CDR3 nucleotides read TGTGCCAGCAGCCCGAACTTCTCTGGAAACACCATATATTTT.

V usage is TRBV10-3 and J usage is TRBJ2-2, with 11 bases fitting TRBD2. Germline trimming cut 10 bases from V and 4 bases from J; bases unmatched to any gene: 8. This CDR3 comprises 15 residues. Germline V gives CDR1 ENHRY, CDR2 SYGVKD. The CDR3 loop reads CATKLAGEPTGELFF. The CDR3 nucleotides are TGTGCCACCAAACTAGCGGGAGAGCCCACCGGGGAGCTGTTTTTT.

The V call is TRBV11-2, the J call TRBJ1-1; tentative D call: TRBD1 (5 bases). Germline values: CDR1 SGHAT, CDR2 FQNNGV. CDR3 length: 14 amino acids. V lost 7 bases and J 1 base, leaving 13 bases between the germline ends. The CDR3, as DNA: TGTGCCAGCACCCTGTTCGGGGGGAACACTGAAGCTTTCTTT. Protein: CASTLFGGNTEAFF.

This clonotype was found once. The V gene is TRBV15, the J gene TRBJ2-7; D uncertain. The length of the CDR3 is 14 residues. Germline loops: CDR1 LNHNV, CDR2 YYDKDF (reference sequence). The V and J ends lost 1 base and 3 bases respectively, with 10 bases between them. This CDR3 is CATSRVIGLYEQYF. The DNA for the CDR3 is TGTGCCACCAGCAGAGTTATAGGGCTCTACGAGCAGTACTTC.

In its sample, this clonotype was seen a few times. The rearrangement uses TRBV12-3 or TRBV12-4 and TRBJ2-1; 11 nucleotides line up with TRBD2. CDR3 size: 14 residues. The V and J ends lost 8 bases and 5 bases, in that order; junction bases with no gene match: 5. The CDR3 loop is CASGGLAENNEQFF. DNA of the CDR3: TGTGCCAGCGGGGGACTAGCGGAAAACAATGAGCAGTTCTTC.

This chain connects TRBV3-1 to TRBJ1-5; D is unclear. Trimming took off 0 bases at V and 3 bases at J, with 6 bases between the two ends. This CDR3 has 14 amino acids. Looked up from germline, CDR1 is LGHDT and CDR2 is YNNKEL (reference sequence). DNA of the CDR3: TGTGCCAGCAGCCAAGATGTCAACAATCAGCCCCAGCATTTT. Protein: CASSQDVNNQPQHF.